This T cell receptor (beta chain) was retrieved from a study of T cell responses to AZD1222 COVID-19 vaccine. V dropped 0 bases and J dropped 5 bases, with 13 bases sitting between them. Per germline, CDR1 MGHDK and CDR2 SYGVNS. This CDR3 has 15 amino acids. About this clone itself: Its matching antigen is unknown.

TCRdb's table, derived via immunoSEQ multiplex PCR, lists solely in-frame clones and lacks some. The sample lists some 74,000 clones, roughly 87% occurring once. Points from the study as a whole: Unmutated variant regions are reportedly the target of nearly half of TCRs that are spike-specific. Increases in Spike-specific TCR breadth and depth were seen after two AZD1222 doses.

This receptor was identified in an adult who received the AZD1222 COVID-19 vaccine. The sequences come from peripheral blood, collected 28 days after the second AZD1222 dose. This chain connects TRBV25-1 to TRBJ2-5; D not resolved. CDR3 sequence (DNA): TGTGCCAGCAGTGAATATAACAGCGCCCAGGAGACCCAGTACTTC. It is translated as CASSEYNSAQETQYF.